This T cell receptor (beta chain) derives from a study of human T cells and chemical hapten exposure. Time point reported: pre-sensitization, week 0. Treatment in this sample: therapeutic diphenylcyclopropenone sensitization with weekly scalp DPC. Study-wide results and limits: With regard to DPC sensitization, TCRs above 1 in 1000 frequency did not change.

MiXCR, run by TCRdb on the RACE reads, gives a single entry per CDR3 protein. The table lists about 40,000 distinct CDR3 sequences, roughly a tenth of them singletons. Concerning this clonotype itself: Its target is not known.

Germline assignment: CDR1 SQVTM and CDR2 ANQGSEA. Trimming took 7 bases from V and 2 from J, leaving 16 bases between them. The CDR3 is 14 residues long. The sequencing here drew on whole blood, taken in connection with sensitization to the hapten diphenylcyclopropenone (DPC). The chain couples TRBV29-1 to TRBJ2-3, with D possibly being TRBD1 (5 bases). The sequence was obtained from a man aged 30 to 45 with alopecia areata. Some clones in this sample may be carry-over from other donors' samples. The CDR3 bases are TGCAGCGCCTACTATCAGGGCCTCACAGATACGCAGTATTTT. Translating it yields CSAYYQGLTDTQYF.